The rows below give T cell receptor beta chains drawn from one sample of a study of T cell changes during pregnancy in multiple sclerosis. Generated by immunoSEQ multiplex PCR, the TCRdb table keeps only in-frame clones and is missing some. The sample gives over 80,000 clones, just over 90% of which show up once; just over 0.75% is in the top ten. This sample comprised peripheral blood, obtained in the second trimester of pregnancy. The receptors stem from a female donor in good health, enrolled as a control in a pregnancy study. CDR3s include the opening cysteine and the closing phenylalanine or tryptophan. D genes are given only for firm matches. Not all rows give a size; the values are once, few, many and, for expanded clones, a class.

clone_size d_call j_call v_call cdr3_aa cdr3_nt
NA NA TRBJ2-3 TRBV5-6 CASSFRGRTSWDTQYF TGTGCCAGCAGCTTCCGAGGGAGGACTTCATGGGATACGCAGTATTTT
NA TRBD1 TRBJ2-2 TRBV27 CASSLVAGGNTGELFF TGTGCCAGCAGTTTGGTAGCAGGGGGCAACACCGGGGAGCTGTTTTTT
NA TRBD1 TRBJ2-5 TRBV11-2 CASSLGQGNQETQYF TGTGCCAGCAGCTTAGGACAGGGGAACCAAGAGACCCAGTACTTC
NA NA TRBJ1-4 TRBV14 CASSQEREINEKLFF TGTGCCAGCAGCCAAGAGCGGGAGATTAATGAAAAACTGTTTTTT
once TRBD1 TRBJ2-7 TRBV27 CASSVIPGQLNYEQYF TGTGCCAGCAGTGTTATCCCGGGACAGCTAAACTACGAGCAGTACTTC
NA TRBD2 TRBJ2-5 TRBV9 CASSVQSGRVGGQETQYF TGTGCCAGCAGCGTTCAAAGCGGGAGGGTGGGGGGCCAAGAGACCCAGTACTTC
NA TRBD1 TRBJ1-1 TRBV7-9 CASSGPPRDRAENTEAFF TGTGCCAGCAGCGGCCCGCCCCGGGACAGGGCCGAGAACACTGAAGCTTTCTTT
NA NA TRBJ2-6 TRBV19 CASSMPPGRANVLTF TGTGCCAGTAGTATGCCCCCAGGAAGGGCCAACGTCCTGACTTTC
NA TRBD1 TRBJ2-7 TRBV5-6 CASSLEGQGYEQYF TGTGCCAGCAGCTTGGAAGGACAGGGGTACGAGCAGTACTTC
NA TRBD1 TRBJ1-2 TRBV9 CASSVAGQGRDGYTF TGTGCCAGCAGCGTAGCCGGACAGGGAAGGGATGGCTACACCTTC
NA TRBD2 TRBJ2-3 TRBV7-2 CASSPSGGGQSDTQYF TGTGCCAGCAGCCCCTCGGGGGGGGGCCAGTCAGATACGCAGTATTTT
NA NA TRBJ1-1 TRBV7-9 CASSYSKNTEAFF TGTGCCAGCAGCTACAGCAAGAACACTGAAGCTTTCTTT
few TRBD1 TRBJ2-1 TRBV28 CASSLGGAGGHNEQFF TGTGCCAGCAGTTTAGGAGGGGCAGGGGGCCACAATGAGCAGTTCTTC
NA TRBD1 TRBJ1-6 TRBV25-1 CASRQTGGSDSPLHF TGTGCCAGCAGGCAAACAGGGGGCAGCGATTCACCCCTCCACTTT
once NA TRBJ2-1 TRBV28 CASSLISSYNEQFF TGTGCCAGCAGTTTAATCAGCTCCTACAATGAGCAGTTCTTC
once NA TRBJ1-3 TRBV7-2 CASSLAKGGTASIYF TGTGCCAGCAGCTTAGCTAAGGGGGGGACCGCCTCCATATATTTT
NA TRBD1 TRBJ1-1 TRBV6-5 CASSFTGQGRGAEAFF TGTGCCAGCAGTTTTACGGGACAGGGGCGGGGAGCTGAAGCTTTCTTT
NA NA TRBJ1-1 TRBV5-1 CASSSQGWTEAFF TGCGCCAGCAGCTCCCAGGGGTGGACTGAAGCTTTCTTT
NA NA TRBJ2-7 TRBV6-1 CASSEFVRGDEQYF TGTGCCAGCAGTGAATTTGTCAGGGGCGACGAGCAGTACTTC
NA NA TRBJ1-2 TRBV6-1 CASSEGLGARYGYTF TGTGCCAGCAGTGAAGGGCTGGGGGCTAGATATGGCTACACCTTC
NA NA TRBJ2-6 TRBV18 CASSPSGKAPPGANVLTF TGTGCCAGCTCACCGTCAGGGAAAGCCCCACCTGGGGCCAACGTCCTGACTTTC
NA NA TRBJ1-6 TRBV27 CASSLRDSWGSYNSPLHF TGTGCCAGCAGTTTAAGGGACTCCTGGGGCTCCTATAATTCACCCCTCCACTTT
NA NA TRBJ2-1 TRBV7-9 CASLSSPEVKQFF TGTGCCAGCTTGAGTAGCCCAGAGGTTAAGCAGTTCTTC